This entry features one T cell receptor beta chain sequence. Antigen unknown. Using immunoSEQ multiplex PCR, the repertoire was profiled, and TCRdb retains in-frame clones only, with some absent. In the table there are roughly 2.6 million clones, approximately 94% of which are singletons. This specimen belongs to a study of shared clonotypes between healthy human individuals. Study-wide results and caveats: Clonotype sharing across a handful of donors was observed for around 5% of naive CD4 clonotypes.

The specimen sequenced was naive CD4+ T cells sorted from blood. Subset given: CD45RA+ positively selected. The source is a man aged 18-30 years in good health.

CDR3 DNA sequence: TGTGCCAGCAGTGAAAGGATCGGTAGCGGGGGGGCAAATGAGCAGTTCTTC. Its protein is CASSERIGSGGANEQFF. The V call is TRBV6-1, the J call TRBJ2-1, with TRBD2 matching 11 bases. Germline CDR1 MNHNS, CDR2 SASEGT. J was trimmed by 7 bases and V by 2 bases; bases with no gene match: 10. The CDR3 runs to 17 residues.